This T cell receptor beta chain is from a study of blood T cells in healthy people across ages. Together with a sample-barcoded 5' primer, a J-beta primer mix was included in a second PCR lasting about 7 to 11 cycles. Researchers report that a template-switch adaptor with 12 random nucleotides tagged each cDNA molecule. TCRdb independently ran MiXCR on the 5' RACE reads; one entry per CDR3 protein. This table has around 400,000 distinct CDR3 sequences, 45% to 65% appearing once. This clonotype has more than one count but fewer than ten. Extracted total RNA amounted to at least 6 micrograms for each sample. V lost 5 bases to trimming and J lost 0 bases, with 14 bases between them. The CDR3 runs 15 residues. The germline CDR1 and CDR2 sequences are LGHDT and YNNKEL (reference sequence).

This clonotype originated in a man between 60 and 75 years old in good health. What was sequenced was blood. The V and J genes are TRBV3-1 and TRBJ2-7; D uncertain. The CDR3 DNA is TGTGCCAGCAGCTCCGGACGGACGGACTCCTACGAGCAGTACTTC. This codes for CASSSGRTDSYEQYF.